This TCR beta chain comes out of a study of blood T cell repertoires in COVID-19. Background on the study: T cells, B-cell-depleted T cells, or PBMCs provided the cDNA or gDNA that served as material.

All enrollees were about 18 to 89 years old and from around 25 US areas. Grouping used clinical history reported by participants in a survey and questionnaire. Authors' methods: Using reference gene primer amplification, nucleated cell counts were estimated. Assay: immunoSEQ multiplex PCR; the TCRdb copy retains only in-frame clones and omits some. V, J and clone size are taken as reported in that table, and D and trimming were inferred from the DNA itself. The sample holds around 250,000 clones, just under 90% seen once. The sequencing sample was made of PBMCs or T cells enriched from blood (not recorded which). This TCR derives from a woman under 40 with acute COVID-19.

The CDR3 region has the DNA TGCGCCAGCAGCTCACCTGACGCGGGCACAGATACGCAGTATTTT. It specifies CASSSPDAGTDTQYF. V and J are TRBV5-1 and TRBJ2-3; D uncertain. V dropped 3 bases and J dropped 1 base, with 12 bases sitting between them. CDR3 length equals 15 residues. Germline CDR1 reads SGHRS; CDR2 reads YFSETQ.